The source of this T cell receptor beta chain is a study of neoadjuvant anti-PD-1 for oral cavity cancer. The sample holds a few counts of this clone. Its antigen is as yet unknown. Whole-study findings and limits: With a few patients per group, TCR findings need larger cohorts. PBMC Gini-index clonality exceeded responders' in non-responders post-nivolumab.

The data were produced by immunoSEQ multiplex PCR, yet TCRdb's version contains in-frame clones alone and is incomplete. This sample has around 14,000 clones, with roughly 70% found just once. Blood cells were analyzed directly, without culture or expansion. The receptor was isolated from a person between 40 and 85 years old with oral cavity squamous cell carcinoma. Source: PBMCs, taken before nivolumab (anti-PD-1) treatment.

The DNA of the CDR3 is TGTGTCAGAAGCCCCACGACTAGCGGTGACTCCTACAATGAGCAGTTCTTC. It specifies CVRSPTTSGDSYNEQFF. This rearrangement joins TRBV7-5 to TRBJ2-1; TRBD2 is the table's D call and was not checked against the DNA. TRBV7-5 is an annotated pseudogene. The CDR3 spans 17 residues.